This T cell receptor beta chain was captured by sequencing in a study of T cell changes during pregnancy in multiple sclerosis. V lost 5 bases to trimming and J lost 4 bases; unmatched junction nucleotides: 4. Germline assignment: CDR1 WSHSY and CDR2 SAAADI. The CDR3 has 15 amino acids. Profiled with immunoSEQ multiplex PCR; TCRdb holds only in-frame clones, not every one. Found here are some 90,000 clones, 92% of them singletons; the top ten hold 1.5% to 1.7%. The V call is TRBV10-2, the J call TRBJ2-1, with 11 positions matching TRBD2. The clonotype was recovered from a female donor with multiple sclerosis, enrolled in a pregnancy study. This specimen consisted of peripheral blood, obtained in the first trimester of pregnancy. The CDR3: CASSISGRGYNEQFF. The CDR3 nucleotides read TGCGCCAGCAGTATTAGCGGGAGGGGTTACAATGAGCAGTTCTTC.